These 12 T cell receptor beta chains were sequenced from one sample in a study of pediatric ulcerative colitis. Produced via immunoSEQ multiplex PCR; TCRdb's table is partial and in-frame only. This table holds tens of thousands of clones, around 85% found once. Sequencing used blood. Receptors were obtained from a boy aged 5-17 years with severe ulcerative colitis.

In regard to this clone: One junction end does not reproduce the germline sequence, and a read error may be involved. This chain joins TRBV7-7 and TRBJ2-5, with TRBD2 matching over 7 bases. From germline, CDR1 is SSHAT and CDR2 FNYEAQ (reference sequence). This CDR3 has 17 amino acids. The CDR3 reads CASSLGRGGAREETQYF. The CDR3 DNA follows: TGTGCTAGCAGCTTAGGGAGAGGAGGGGCGCGGGAGGAGACCCAGTACTTC.

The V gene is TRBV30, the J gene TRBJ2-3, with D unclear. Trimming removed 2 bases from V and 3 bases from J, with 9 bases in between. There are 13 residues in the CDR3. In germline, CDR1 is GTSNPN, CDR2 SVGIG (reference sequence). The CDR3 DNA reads TGTGCCTGGAGTCTGGAGAGTACAGATACGCAGTATTTT. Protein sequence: CAWSLESTDTQYF. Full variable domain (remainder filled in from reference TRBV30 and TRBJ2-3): SQTIHQWPATLVQPVGSPLSLECTVEGTSNPNLYWYRQAAGRGLQLLFYSVGIGQISSEVPQNLSASRPQDRQFILSSKKLLLSDSGFYLCAWSLESTDTQYFGPGTRLTVL.

Here the CDR3 reads CASKSFFRGSDTQYF. CDR3 coding DNA: TGTGCCAGCAAATCTTTCTTTAGGGGATCCGATACGCAGTATTTT. This chain uses TRBV5-4 with TRBJ2-3, with D perhaps matching TRBD1 (5 bases). Germline lookup yields CDR1 SGHNT and CDR2 YYREEE (reference sequence). The CDR3 runs 15 residues. Trimming shortened V by 6 bases and J by 6 bases, and 20 bases separated the two germline ends.

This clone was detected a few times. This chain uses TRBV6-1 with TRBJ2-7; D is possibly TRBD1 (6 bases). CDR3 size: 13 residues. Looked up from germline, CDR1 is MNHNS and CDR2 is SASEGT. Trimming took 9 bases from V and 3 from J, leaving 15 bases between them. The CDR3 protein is CASSPRGGYEQYF. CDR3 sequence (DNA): TGTGCCAGTTCGCCGAGAGGGGGCTACGAGCAGTACTTC.

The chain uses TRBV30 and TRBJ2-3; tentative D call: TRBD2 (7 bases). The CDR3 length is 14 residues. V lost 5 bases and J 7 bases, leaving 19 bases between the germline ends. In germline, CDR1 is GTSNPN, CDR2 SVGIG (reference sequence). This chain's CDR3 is CAWGSGAGVNTQYF. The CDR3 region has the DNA TGTGCCTGGGGCTCGGGGGCGGGAGTAAATACGCAGTATTTT.

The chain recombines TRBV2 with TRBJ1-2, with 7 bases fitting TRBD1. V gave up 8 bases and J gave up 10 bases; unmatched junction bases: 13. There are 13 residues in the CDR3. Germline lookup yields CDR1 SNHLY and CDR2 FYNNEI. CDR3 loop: CASGTSTGSVYTF. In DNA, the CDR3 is TGTGCCAGCGGCACATCGACAGGGTCGGTCTACACCTTC.

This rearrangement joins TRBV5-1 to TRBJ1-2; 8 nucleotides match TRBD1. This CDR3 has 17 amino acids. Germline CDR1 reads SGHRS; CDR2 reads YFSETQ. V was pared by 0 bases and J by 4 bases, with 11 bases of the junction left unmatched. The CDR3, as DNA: TGCGCCAGCAGCTTGGGTGACGAGGTTGGACAGGGCTATGGCTACACCTTC. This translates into CASSLGDEVGQGYGYTF.

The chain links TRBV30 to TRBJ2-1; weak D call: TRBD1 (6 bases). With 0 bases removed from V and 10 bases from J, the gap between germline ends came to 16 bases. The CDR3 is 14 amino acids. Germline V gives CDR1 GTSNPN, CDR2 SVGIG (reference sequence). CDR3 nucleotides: TGTGCCTGGAGTGTACAATCGTGGGGGCGGGAGCAGTTCTTC. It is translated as CAWSVQSWGREQFF.

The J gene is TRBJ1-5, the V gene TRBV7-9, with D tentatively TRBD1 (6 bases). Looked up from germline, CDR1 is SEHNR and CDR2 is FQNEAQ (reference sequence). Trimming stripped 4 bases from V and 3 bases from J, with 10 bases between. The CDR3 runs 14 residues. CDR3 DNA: TGTGCCAGCAGCTCCTGGACAGACAATCAGCCCCAGCATTTT. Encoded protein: CASSSWTDNQPQHF. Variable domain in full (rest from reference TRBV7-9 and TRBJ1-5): DTGVSQNPRHKITKRGQNVTFRCDPISEHNRLYWYRQTLGQGPEFLTYFQNEAQLEKSRLLSDRFSAERPKGSFSTLEIQRTEQGDSAMYLCASSSWTDNQPQHFGDGTRLSIL.

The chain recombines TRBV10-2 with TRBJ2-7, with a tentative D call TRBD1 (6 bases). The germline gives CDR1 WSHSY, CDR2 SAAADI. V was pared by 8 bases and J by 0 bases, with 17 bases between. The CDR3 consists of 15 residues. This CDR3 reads CASHGGTGSSYEQYF. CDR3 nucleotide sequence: TGCGCCAGCCACGGAGGAACAGGGAGCTCCTACGAGCAGTACTTC.

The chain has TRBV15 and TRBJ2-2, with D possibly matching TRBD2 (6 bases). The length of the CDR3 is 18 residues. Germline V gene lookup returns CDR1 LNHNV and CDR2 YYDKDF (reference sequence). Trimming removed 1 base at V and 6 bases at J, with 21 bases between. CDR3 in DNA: TGTGCCACCAGCAGAGGCCCCCCGGGAGTAAATTGGGCCGGGGAGCTGTTTTTT. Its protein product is CATSRGPPGVNWAGELFF.

In nucleotides, the CDR3 is TGTGCCAGCAGCCCCCTAACCGTGACAGGCTTCTCGAACACTGAAGCTTTCTTT. Translated: CASSPLTVTGFSNTEAFF. V and J are TRBV4-2 and TRBJ1-1; D possibly corresponds to TRBD1 (6 bases). The CDR3 runs 18 residues. Trimming cost V 4 bases and J 1 base, with 22 bases left between them. Germline CDR1 reads LGHNA; CDR2 reads YNFKEQ.